The TCR beta chain under discussion was sequenced for a study of T cell repertoires in cytomegalovirus infection. Study as a whole: TCR beta signatures that were public indicated CMV infection and matching HLA type.

Study findings and constraints: Summed frequency of public TCR beta families distinguished CMV carriers with the relevant HLA. What dominated the ex vivo response were HLA-C-restricted CMV-specific TCR beta clonotypes.

Germline-derived CDR1 and CDR2 are MDHEN and SYDVKM. This CDR3 comprises 20 residues. V was cut by 3 bases and J by 0 bases, with 21 bases left in between. Many counts were recorded for this clonotype. The antigen remains unidentified. TCRdb re-called the reads with MiXCR, one entry per CDR3 protein. Among approximately 1,000,000 distinct CDR3 sequences listed, approximately 32% were seen once. This sequence joins TRBV28 and TRBJ2-6; no clear D. This receptor was taken from a human donor in good health (CMV status not recorded). Some clones in this sample may be carry-over from other donors' samples. This material consisted of cultured CD8+ T cells from PBMCs, taken from culture after CMV antigen stimulation. The CDR3 reads CASSFFPYEGSSSGANVLTF. In DNA form, the CDR3 reads TGTGCCAGCAGTTTCTTCCCCTACGAAGGGTCGAGCTCTGGGGCCAACGTCCTGACTTTC.